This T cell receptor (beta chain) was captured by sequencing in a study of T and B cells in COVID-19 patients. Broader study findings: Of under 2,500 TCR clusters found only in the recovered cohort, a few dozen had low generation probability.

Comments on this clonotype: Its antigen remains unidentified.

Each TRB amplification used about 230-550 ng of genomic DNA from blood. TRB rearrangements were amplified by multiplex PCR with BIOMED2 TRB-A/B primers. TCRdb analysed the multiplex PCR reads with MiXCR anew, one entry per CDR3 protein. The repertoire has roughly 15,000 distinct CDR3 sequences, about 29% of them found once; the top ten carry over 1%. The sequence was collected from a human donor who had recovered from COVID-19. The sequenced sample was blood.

The CDR3, as DNA: TGTGCCAGTACCCCGGGACTAGCGGGAGCAGATACGCAGTATTTT. Translating gives CASTPGLAGADTQYF. V is TRBV19 and J is TRBJ2-3, with 14 bases that match TRBD2. Germline V gives CDR1 LNHDA, CDR2 SQIVND (reference sequence). The CDR3 runs to 15 residues. J lost 4 bases, V lost 7 bases, and 4 bases had no gene match.